This is a list of T cell receptor beta chains from one sample in a study of response to subunit inactivated influenza vaccine. Using its own MiXCR run on the RT-PCR reads, TCRdb lists one record per CDR3 protein. The sample yields 550,000 to 650,000 distinct CDR3 sequences, around 11% seen once. Source: PBMCs from blood, taken on the day of vaccination. These receptors were taken from a man aged 50-59 years who received an inactivated influenza vaccine. Each CDR3 is given with its conserved first and last residue. The D gene is left open where the match is weak. Clone size appears in some rows only: once, few, many, or a class for an expanded clone.

J,size,V,D,DNA,CDR3
TRBJ2-4,few,TRBV5-1,TRBD1,TGCGCCAGCAGCTCACAGGGGGCTGGGGCCAAAAACATTCAGTACTTC,CASSSQGAGAKNIQYF
TRBJ1-2,-,TRBV4-3,-,TGCGCCAGCAGCCAAGGGATGGGGACTGGGGGAAACTATGGCTACACCTTC,CASSQGMGTGGNYGYTF
TRBJ1-1,many,TRBV12-3/TRBV12-4,-,TGTGCCAGCAGACAGGGTTTTAACACTGAAGCTTTCTTT,CASRQGFNTEAFF
TRBJ1-5,few,TRBV20-1,-,TGCAGTGCGGGGGGTCGCCGGGGGACTCAGCCCCAGCATTTT,CSAGGRRGTQPQHF
TRBJ2-3,few,TRBV10-2,-,TGCGCCAGCAGTGAGTCGCCAGATACGCAGTATTTT,CASSESPDTQYF
TRBJ1-2,-,TRBV27,-,TGTGCCAGCAGTTTGAAGGGAGGGAACTATGGCTACACCTTC,CASSLKGGNYGYTF
TRBJ1-1,-,TRBV28,TRBD1,TGTGCCAGCAGCCCATGGGGACAGGGGAATTCTGAAGCTTTCTTT,CASSPWGQGNSEAFF
TRBJ2-3,many,TRBV20-1,-,TGCAGTGCTTCCACTAACCCGATGCCGCAGTATTTT,CSASTNPMPQYF
TRBJ2-2,few,TRBV29-1,TRBD2,TGCAGCGCCAGAGCGGGAGGGGGAGGGGAGCTGTTTTTT,CSARAGGGGELFF
TRBJ2-1,-,TRBV30,-,TGTGCCTGGAGTGTAGATCCTTCCTACAATGAGCAGTTCTTC,CAWSVDPSYNEQFF
TRBJ2-7,many,TRBV2,-,TGTGCCAGCAGTCGGGCCGGGGCGCACGAGCAGTACTTC,CASSRAGAHEQYF
TRBJ2-3,few,TRBV10-2,-,TGCGCCAGCAGTGACATAGGGGTAGATACGCAGTATTTT,CASSDIGVDTQYF
TRBJ2-5,few,TRBV6-2/TRBV6-3,-,TGTGCCAGCAGCCTAACCTTAGAGACCCAGTACTTC,CASSLTLETQYF
TRBJ1-6,-,TRBV3-1,-,TGTGCCAGCAAAGATGGGACCAGGGGTTTCTTTTCACCCCTCCACTTT,CASKDGTRGFFSPLHF
TRBJ2-4,-,TRBV3-1,-,TGTGCCAGCAGCCATGGTACCAAAAACATTCAGTACTTC,CASSHGTKNIQYF
TRBJ2-7,few,TRBV12-3/TRBV12-4,-,TGTGCCAGCAGTCCTATCGAGAGGATTGAGGAGCAGTACTTC,CASSPIERIEEQYF
TRBJ2-1,many,TRBV5-4,TRBD2,TGTGCCAGCAGCTTGGATTCGACTAGCGGGGGGGCCAATGAGCAGTTCTTC,CASSLDSTSGGANEQFF
TRBJ2-6,-,TRBV29-1,TRBD2,TGCAGCGTTGTGGGAGGGGTCGCTCTCTCTGGGGCCAACGTCCTGACTTTC,CSVVGGVALSGANVLTF
TRBJ2-1,many,TRBV29-1,TRBD1,TGCAGCGTGGGACAGACCAATGAGCAGTTCTTC,CSVGQTNEQFF
TRBJ2-7,-,TRBV24-1,-,TGTGCCACCAGTGACTACGGGAGTACTGTGGACGAGCAGTACTTC,CATSDYGSTVDEQYF
TRBJ2-7,-,TRBV10-3,TRBD1,TGTGCCATCAGTGAGGCCGGGACAGGGGGCCTCGAGCAGTACTTC,CAISEAGTGGLEQYF
TRBJ2-1,many,TRBV28,TRBD2,TGTGCCAGCAGTTTAATAGCGGGAGGCTCCTACAATGAGCAGTTCTTC,CASSLIAGGSYNEQFF
TRBJ1-4,few,TRBV7-2,-,TGTGCCAGCAGCCCTTCGGGAGGGGATGCCAATGAAAAACTGTTTTTT,CASSPSGGDANEKLFF
TRBJ2-2,-,TRBV27,TRBD2,TGTGCCAGCAGTTTAATAGCGGGAGCCTTCATGAACACCGGGGAGCTGTTTTTT,CASSLIAGAFMNTGELFF
TRBJ2-3,-,TRBV20-1,-,TGCAGTGCTAGAGATCTCCCAACTACGCAGTATTTT,CSARDLPTTQYF
TRBJ2-4,-,TRBV27,TRBD2,TGTGCCAGCAGGACTAGCGGGGGAAACATTCAGTACTTC,CASRTSGGNIQYF
TRBJ1-5,few,TRBV4-3,-,TGCGCCAGCAGCCAAGACCCAGTAACAGGGTTCAATCAGCCCCAGCATTTT,CASSQDPVTGFNQPQHF
TRBJ2-7,few,TRBV6-1,-,TGTGCCAGCAGTGAAGCGCGTGTGTACGAGCAGTACTTC,CASSEARVYEQYF
TRBJ1-5,-,TRBV7-9,TRBD1,TGTGCCAGCAGCGACACAGGGGGCGCGCAGCCCCAGCATTTT,CASSDTGGAQPQHF
TRBJ2-1,-,TRBV7-8,-,TGTGCCAGCAGCCCCCCCCCTCCCTCTTACAATGAGCAGTTCTTC,CASSPPPPSYNEQFF
TRBJ1-5,-,TRBV4-2,-,TGTGCCAGCAGCCAAGAAGGTGGGCCAGGAGCCTCTCAGCCCCAGCATTTT,CASSQEGGPGASQPQHF
TRBJ1-1,-,TRBV6-5,-,TGTGCCAGCAGTTACTCGAAGTGGCAGGGGATCGCTGAAGCTTTCTTT,CASSYSKWQGIAEAFF
TRBJ2-4,few,TRBV14,-,TGTGCCAGCAGCCAAGTAGGAGCGGGCCTTGCCAAAAACATTCAGTACTTC,CASSQVGAGLAKNIQYF
TRBJ2-1,few,TRBV12-3/TRBV12-4,TRBD1,TGTGCCAGCAGTAACAGGGGACCCTACAATGAGCAGTTCTTC,CASSNRGPYNEQFF
TRBJ2-2,few,TRBV4-2,TRBD2,TGTGCCAGCAGCCAAGCACCCGGGGGGTCGAACACCGGGGAGCTGTTTTTT,CASSQAPGGSNTGELFF